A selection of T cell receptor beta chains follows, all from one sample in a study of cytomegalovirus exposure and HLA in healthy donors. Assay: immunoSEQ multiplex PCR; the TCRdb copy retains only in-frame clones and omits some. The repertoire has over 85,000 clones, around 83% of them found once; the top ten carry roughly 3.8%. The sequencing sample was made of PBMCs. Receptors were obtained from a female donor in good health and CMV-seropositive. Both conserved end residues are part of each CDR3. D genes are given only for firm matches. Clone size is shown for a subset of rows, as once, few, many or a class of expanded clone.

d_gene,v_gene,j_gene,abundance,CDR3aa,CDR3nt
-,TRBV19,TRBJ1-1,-,CASSMPTRSNTEAFF,TGTGCCAGTAGTATGCCCACGCGGAGTAACACTGAAGCTTTCTTT
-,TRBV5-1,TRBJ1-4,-,CASSLEGGATNEKLFF,TGCGCCAGCAGCTTGGAAGGGGGTGCAACTAATGAAAAACTGTTTTTT
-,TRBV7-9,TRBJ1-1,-,CASTRYIPGTEAFF,TGTGCCAGCACCCGATATATACCGGGAACTGAAGCTTTCTTT
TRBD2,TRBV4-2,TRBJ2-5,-,CASSEEPAGDETQYF,TGTGCCAGCAGCGAAGAGCCAGCGGGAGACGAGACCCAGTACTTC
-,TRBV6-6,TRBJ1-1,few,CASRSGAEAFF,TGTGCCAGCAGGTCCGGAGCTGAAGCTTTCTTT
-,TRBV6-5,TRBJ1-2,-,CASSYFGEGGGYTF,TGTGCCAGCAGTTACTTTGGGGAAGGGGGTGGCTACACCTTC
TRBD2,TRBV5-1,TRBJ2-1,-,CASSFEGGLAGDNEQFF,TGCGCCAGCAGCTTCGAGGGAGGACTAGCGGGGGATAATGAGCAGTTCTTC
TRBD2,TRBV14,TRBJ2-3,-,CASSPEGGGTDTQYF,TGTGCCAGCAGCCCTGAGGGAGGGGGCACAGATACGCAGTATTTT
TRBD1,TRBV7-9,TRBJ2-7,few,CASSLEGAEQYF,TGTGCCAGCAGCTTAGAGGGGGCCGAGCAGTACTTC
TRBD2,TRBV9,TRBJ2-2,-,CASSQVGLAGEETGELFF,TGTGCCAGCAGTCAAGTGGGACTAGCGGGAGAGGAAACCGGGGAGCTGTTTTTT
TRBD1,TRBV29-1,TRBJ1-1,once,CSVDSRDRGLVGIEAFF,TGCAGCGTGGACAGCCGGGACAGGGGGCTTGTTGGAATTGAAGCTTTCTTT
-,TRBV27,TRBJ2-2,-,CARGGGTSVNTGELFF,TGTGCCAGGGGAGGGGGTACCTCTGTGAACACCGGGGAGCTGTTTTTT
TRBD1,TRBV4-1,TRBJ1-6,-,CASSWDRAVNSPLHF,TGCGCCAGCAGCTGGGACAGGGCCGTGAATTCACCCCTCCACTTT
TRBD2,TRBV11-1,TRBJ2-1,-,CASSLVSGRVEEQFF,TGTGCCAGCAGCTTAGTTAGCGGGAGAGTAGAGGAGCAGTTCTTC
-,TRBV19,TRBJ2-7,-,CASRQGLYEQYF,TGTGCCAGTCGCCAGGGCCTCTACGAGCAGTACTTC
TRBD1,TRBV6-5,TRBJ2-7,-,CASSLGQGYEQYF,TGTGCCAGCAGTTTGGGACAGGGCTACGAGCAGTACTTC
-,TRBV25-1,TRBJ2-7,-,CASSVGQSYEQYF,TGTGCCAGCAGTGTTGGGCAGAGTTACGAGCAGTACTTC
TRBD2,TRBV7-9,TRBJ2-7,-,CASSAGLPTYEQYF,TGTGCCAGCAGCGCGGGACTACCAACCTACGAGCAGTACTTC
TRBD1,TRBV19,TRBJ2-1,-,CASGTGSYNEQFF,TGTGCCAGCGGGACAGGATCATACAATGAGCAGTTCTTC
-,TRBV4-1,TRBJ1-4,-,CASSQDSGWDEKLFF,TGCGCCAGCAGCCAAGATTCGGGGTGGGATGAAAAACTGTTTTTT
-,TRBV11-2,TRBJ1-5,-,CASSLVNSNQPQHF,TGTGCCAGCAGCTTAGTTAATAGCAATCAGCCCCAGCATTTT
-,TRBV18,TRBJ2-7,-,CASSLKQIEQYF,TGTGCCAGCTCACTCAAACAGATCGAGCAGTACTTC
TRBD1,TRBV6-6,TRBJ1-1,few,CASWVRGQGTFF,TGTGCCAGCTGGGTTAGGGGACAGGGGACTTTCTTT
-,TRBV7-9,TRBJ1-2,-,CASSLPGGVFYGYTF,TGTGCCAGCAGCTTACCGGGGGGGGTCTTCTATGGCTACACCTTC
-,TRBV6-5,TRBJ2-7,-,CASESPRVPYEQYF,TGTGCCAGCGAATCGCCCAGGGTACCCTACGAGCAGTACTTC
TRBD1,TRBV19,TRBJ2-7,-,CASKRDRPSYEQYF,TGTGCCAGTAAAAGGGACAGGCCTTCCTACGAGCAGTACTTC
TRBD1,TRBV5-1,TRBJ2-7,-,CASSLGQGGYEQYF,TGCGCCAGCAGCCTGGGACAGGGCGGTTACGAGCAGTACTTC
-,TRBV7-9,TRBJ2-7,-,CASSLGRVGYEQYF,TGTGCCAGCAGCTTAGGGAGGGTCGGTTACGAGCAGTACTTC
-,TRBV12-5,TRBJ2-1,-,CASGSPNTEQFF,TGTGCTAGTGGTTCACCCAATACAGAGCAGTTCTTC
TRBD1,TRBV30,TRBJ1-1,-,CAWIRGAWTEAFF,TGTGCCTGGATCAGGGGGGCATGGACTGAAGCTTTCTTT
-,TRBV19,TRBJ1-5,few,CASSIAVGGQPQHF,TGTGCCAGTAGTATTGCCGTGGGGGGACAGCCCCAGCATTTT
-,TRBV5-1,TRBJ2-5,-,CASSLEGGTPQYF,TGCGCCAGCAGCTTGGAAGGGGGTACCCCCCAGTACTTC
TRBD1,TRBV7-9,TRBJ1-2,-,CASSLGAGTGFGYTF,TGTGCCAGCAGCTTAGGGGCGGGGACAGGGTTTGGCTACACCTTC
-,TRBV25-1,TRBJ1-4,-,CASSEEVYREEKLFF,TGTGCCAGCAGTGAGGAGGTGTACAGGGAGGAAAAACTGTTTTTT
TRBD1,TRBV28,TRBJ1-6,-,CASSNRDRGNSPLHF,TGTGCCAGCAGTAACCGGGACAGGGGGAATTCACCCCTCCACTTT
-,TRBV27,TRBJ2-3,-,CASSSPHRGTDTQYF,TGTGCCAGCAGTTCCCCCCACAGGGGCACAGATACGCAGTATTTT
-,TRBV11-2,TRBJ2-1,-,CASSLGGYNEQFF,TGTGCCAGCAGCTTAGGAGGGTACAATGAGCAGTTCTTC
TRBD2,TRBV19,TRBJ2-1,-,CASRDRGGASNEQFF,TGTGCCAGTAGGGATCGCGGGGGGGCCAGCAATGAGCAGTTCTTC
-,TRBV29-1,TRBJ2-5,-,CSVGGGQETQYF,TGCAGCGTTGGTGGGGGGCAAGAGACCCAGTACTTC
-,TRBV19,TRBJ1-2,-,CASSSPRYGYTF,TGTGCCAGTAGTTCACCTAGATATGGCTACACCTTC
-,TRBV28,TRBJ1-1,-,CASSLGTEAFF,TGTGCCAGCAGTCTCGGCACTGAAGCTTTCTTT
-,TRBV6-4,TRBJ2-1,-,CASSVFGEQFF,TGTGCCAGCAGTGTATTCGGTGAGCAGTTCTTC
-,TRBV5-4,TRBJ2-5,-,CASSLVGVGEQYF,TGTGCCAGCAGCTTGGTTGGGGTTGGGGAGCAGTACTTC
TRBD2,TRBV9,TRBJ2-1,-,CASSVGLAAYEQFF,TGTGCCAGCAGCGTTGGACTAGCCGCTTATGAGCAGTTCTTC
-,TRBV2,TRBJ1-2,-,CASRQETGDGYTF,TGTGCCAGCAGACAAGAAACGGGGGATGGCTACACCTTC
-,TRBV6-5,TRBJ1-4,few,CASSLGAYEKLFF,TGTGCCAGCAGCCTGGGGGCCTATGAAAAACTGTTTTTT
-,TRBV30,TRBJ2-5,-,CAWSALKFGLRETQYF,TGTGCCTGGAGTGCGTTAAAATTTGGACTTCGGGAGACCCAGTACTTC
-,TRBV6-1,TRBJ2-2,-,CASSEGTDTGELFF,TGTGCCAGCAGTGAAGGGACAGATACCGGGGAGCTGTTTTTT
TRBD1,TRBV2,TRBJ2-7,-,CAKSLRQGAGFEQYF,TGTGCCAAGTCTCTCCGACAGGGCGCCGGCTTCGAGCAGTACTTC
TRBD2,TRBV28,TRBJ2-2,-,CASSSQTSGIGGTGELFF,TGTGCCAGCAGTTCCCAGACTAGCGGGATTGGGGGGACCGGGGAGCTGTTTTTT
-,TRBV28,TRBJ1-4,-,CASSPNKGLGEKLFF,TGTGCCAGCAGTCCCAATAAGGGACTCGGTGAAAAACTGTTTTTT
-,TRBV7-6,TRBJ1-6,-,CASSLGGNSPLHF,TGTGCCAGCAGCTTAGGAGGGAATTCACCCCTCCACTTT